The 20 T cell receptor beta chains below all came from one sample that was sequenced in a study of control samples from healthy donors and cancer patients. Here immunoSEQ multiplex PCR was the method, and the copy in TCRdb shows in-frame clones only, minus some. Here the sample spans over 100,000 clones, 90% being singletons. Sequencing was carried out using blood. Receptors originate from a man between 40 and 49 years old in good health.

The chain couples TRBV15 to TRBJ1-2; D uncertain. In germline, CDR1 is LNHNV, CDR2 YYDKDF (reference sequence). This CDR3 contains 13 residues. The V gene lost 0 bases and the J gene lost 4 bases, with 6 bases spanning the gap. As DNA, the CDR3 is TGTGCCACCAGCAGAGACCGGCCCTATGGCTACACCTTC. This translates into CATSRDRPYGYTF.

The gene calls are TRBV5-4 and TRBJ1-1, with 9 bases aligning to TRBD1. Germline V gene data show CDR1 as SGHNT and CDR2 as YYREEE (reference sequence). The CDR3 consists of 16 residues. The V and J ends lost 4 bases and 4 bases, in that order; junction bases with no gene match: 11. The CDR3 loop is CASSPRGQGAGTEAFF. For the CDR3, the DNA is TGTGCCAGCAGCCCCAGGGGACAGGGAGCGGGCACTGAAGCTTTCTTT.

The rearrangement joins TRBV5-6 to TRBJ1-3; D possibly corresponds to TRBD1 (5 bases). V was clipped by 2 bases and J by 4 bases, with 10 bases between them. CDR1 SGHDT and CDR2 YYEEEE come from the germline V gene. The CDR3 loop spans 14 amino acids. The chain's CDR3 is CASSFPGLGNTIYF. The CDR3 DNA reads as TGTGCCAGCAGCTTCCCAGGGCTCGGAAACACCATATATTTT.

The chain recombines TRBV5-1 with TRBJ1-6; D is unresolved. The CDR3 is made up of 14 amino acids. Germline V lookup: CDR1 SGHRS, CDR2 YFSETQ. Between the trimmed V and J ends, which lost 0 bases and 8 bases, there was a span of 9 bases. CDR3 in amino acids: CASSLGRDHSPLHF. The CDR3 region has the DNA TGCGCCAGCAGCTTGGGGAGAGATCATTCACCCCTCCACTTT.

The chain couples TRBV25-1 to TRBJ2-5; D remains ambiguous. This CDR3 comprises 13 residues. Trimming removed 3 bases from V and 5 bases from J, with 10 bases in between. Germline-derived CDR1 and CDR2 are MGHDK and SYGVNS. The CDR3 is CASSEEWWETQYF. Written as DNA, the CDR3 is TGTGCCAGCAGTGAGGAGTGGTGGGAGACCCAGTACTTC.

This chain uses TRBV18 with TRBJ2-3, with D unclear. The CDR3 totals 16 residues. V gave up 3 bases and J gave up 0 bases, with 13 bases separating them. CDR1 KGHSH and CDR2 LQKENI come from the germline V gene. The CDR3 DNA reads TGTGCCAGCTCACCTATCGACCGAACTAGCACAGATACGCAGTATTTT. Translating gives CASSPIDRTSTDTQYF.

V gene TRBV6-2 or TRBV6-3 combines with J gene TRBJ2-1, with 11 bases fitting TRBD2. The CDR3 is 18 amino acids. The ends lost 6 bases at V and 5 bases at J; junction bases unmatched: 15. Germline CDR1 and CDR2: MNHEY and SVGEGT. In DNA form, the CDR3 reads TGTGCCAGCAGCTTTTACTTGGCTAGCGGGGGGCGACACAATGAGCAGTTCTTC. This gives the protein CASSFYLASGGRHNEQFF.

The chain employs TRBV19 and TRBJ2-1, with no clear D. The germline V and J ends were trimmed by 4 bases and 2 bases, with 9 bases remaining between them. The CDR3 is 14 residues long. The germline CDR1 and CDR2 sequences are LNHDA and SQIVND (reference sequence). This CDR3 is CASSSWLAYNEQFF. CDR3 bases: TGTGCCAGTAGTAGCTGGTTGGCCTACAATGAGCAGTTCTTC.

The CDR3 sequence is CASSARTRNQNSPLHF. The CDR3 DNA reads TGTGCCAGCAGCGCTAGGACTAGGAATCAAAATTCACCCCTCCACTTT. The chain carries TRBV3-1 (or the pseudogene TRBV3-2) and TRBJ1-6; D not certain. This CDR3 contains 16 residues. V was trimmed by 5 bases and J by 7 bases, leaving 18 bases between them. Per the germline V gene, CDR1 is LGHDT and CDR2 is YNNKEL (reference sequence).

The V call is TRBV23-1, the J call TRBJ1-5; D gene uncertain. TRBV23-1 carries the ORF label, with uncertain function. The CDR3 is 15 residues long. Trimming took 0 bases from V and 0 from J, leaving 6 bases between them. Written as DNA, the CDR3 is TGCGCCAGCAGTCAATCTCCGGATAGCAATCAGCCCCAGCATTTT. It is translated as CASSQSPDSNQPQHF.

V is TRBV5-4 and J is TRBJ2-5; tentatively, D is TRBD2 (6 bases). Trimming stripped 5 bases from V and 4 bases from J, with 15 bases between. The germline CDR1 and CDR2 sequences are SGHNT and YYREEE (reference sequence). The CDR3 consists of 14 residues. In DNA form, the CDR3 reads TGTGCCAGCAGGCGACTAGAGCGCCCAGAGACCCAGTACTTC. It yields the protein CASRRLERPETQYF.

CDR3 in amino acids: CASSLVRPGELFF. The CDR3, as DNA: TGTGCCAGCAGCTTAGTCCGTCCCGGGGAGCTGTTTTTT. The rearrangement uses TRBV7-2 and TRBJ2-2; D unresolved. CDR3 length: 13 residues. The V end lost 1 base, the J end lost 6 bases, and 6 bases lay between the germline ends. Germline V lookup: CDR1 SGHTA, CDR2 FQGNSA.

This chain uses TRBV29-1 with TRBJ1-2, with D unclear. Trimming removed 3 bases at V and 8 bases at J, with 10 bases between. The CDR3 is 11 residues long. Germline V gene sequence: CDR1 SQVTM, CDR2 ANQGSEA. The CDR3 sequence: CSVDVGWGYTF. For the CDR3, the DNA is TGCAGCGTTGACGTAGGGTGGGGCTACACCTTC.

The chain carries TRBV10-3 and TRBJ1-5; D ambiguous. The CDR3 loop spans 13 amino acids. CDR1 and CDR2 (germline): ENHRY, SYGVKD. Trimming pared 6 bases from V and 2 bases from J, leaving 8 bases between. Here the CDR3 DNA reads TGTGCCATCAGCCTGCAGGGCAATCAGCCCCAGCATTTT. Its translation is CAISLQGNQPQHF.

The chain combines TRBV2 with TRBJ2-5; no reliable D call. CDR1 and CDR2 from the germline V gene are SNHLY and FYNNEI. Trimming stripped 4 bases from V and 3 bases from J, with 9 bases between. This CDR3 has 13 residues. CDR3 in amino acids: CASSVHRKETQYF. Written as DNA, the CDR3 is TGTGCCAGCAGTGTACATCGAAAAGAGACCCAGTACTTC.

The chain links TRBV2 to TRBJ2-2; D is ambiguous. Trimming pared 6 bases from V and 5 bases from J, leaving 16 bases between. This CDR3 has 15 residues. CDR1 and CDR2 (germline): SNHLY, FYNNEI. The CDR3 loop is CASREQAVRTGELFF. CDR3 sequence (DNA): TGTGCCAGCAGGGAGCAGGCGGTACGGACCGGGGAGCTGTTTTTT.

J is TRBJ1-5 and V is TRBV27; D gene uncertain. Trimming removed 5 bases at V and 4 bases at J, with 12 bases between. Germline V gene lookup returns CDR1 MNHEY and CDR2 SMNVEV (reference sequence). CDR3 size: 14 residues. The CDR3 DNA reads TGTGCCAGCAGTGGAAGTCGAAAAAATCAGCCCCAGCATTTT. As protein: CASSGSRKNQPQHF.

The genes are TRBV6-1 and TRBJ2-1; 11 positions agree with TRBD2. The CDR3 runs 16 residues. V was pared by 0 bases and J by 8 bases, with 6 bases of the junction left unmatched. The V gene's germline CDR1 is MNHNS and CDR2 SASEGT. CDR3 DNA: TGTGCCAGCAGTGAAGCAAGTAGCGGGGGGGCATATGAGCAGTTCTTC. This translates into CASSEASSGGAYEQFF.

The chain has TRBV7-8 and TRBJ2-1, with 8 positions matching TRBD2. Trimming took 5 bases from V and 8 from J; bases not matched to a gene: 11. The CDR3 spans 15 residues. In germline, CDR1 is SGHVS, CDR2 FQNEAQ. The CDR3 DNA sequence: TGTGCCAGCAGCCCCGGGACTAGGGTCTCACATGAGCAGTTCTTC. Its translation is CASSPGTRVSHEQFF.

This clone was seen a single time. This chain uses TRBV6-5 with TRBJ1-3; 9 bases line up with TRBD1. Germline V CDR1 and CDR2: MNHEY, SVGAGI. The CDR3 runs 13 residues. Trimming at V came to 8 bases and at J to 8 bases, leaving 7 bases not matched to a gene. The CDR3 protein is CASAPDRGDTIYF. The DNA of the CDR3 is TGTGCCAGCGCCCCTGACAGGGGGGACACCATATATTTT.